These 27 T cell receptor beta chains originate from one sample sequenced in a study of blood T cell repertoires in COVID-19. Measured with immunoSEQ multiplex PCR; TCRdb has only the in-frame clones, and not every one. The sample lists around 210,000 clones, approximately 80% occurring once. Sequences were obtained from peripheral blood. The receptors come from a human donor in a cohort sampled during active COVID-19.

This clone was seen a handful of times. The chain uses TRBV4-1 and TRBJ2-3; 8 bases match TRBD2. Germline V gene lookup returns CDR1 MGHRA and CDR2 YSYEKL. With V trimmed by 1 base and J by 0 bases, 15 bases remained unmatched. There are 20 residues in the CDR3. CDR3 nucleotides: TGCGCCAGCAGCCAAGGGCTGGGGAGCGGGAGACCCCTAAGCACAGATACGCAGTATTTT. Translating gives CASSQGLGSGRPLSTDTQYF.

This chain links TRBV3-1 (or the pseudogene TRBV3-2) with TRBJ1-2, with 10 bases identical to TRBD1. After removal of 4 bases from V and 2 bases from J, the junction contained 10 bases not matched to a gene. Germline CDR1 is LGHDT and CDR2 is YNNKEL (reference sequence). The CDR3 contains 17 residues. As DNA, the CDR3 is TGTGCCAGCAGCCGAACACCCAGGGGACAGGGGAACTATGGCTACACCTTC. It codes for CASSRTPRGQGNYGYTF.

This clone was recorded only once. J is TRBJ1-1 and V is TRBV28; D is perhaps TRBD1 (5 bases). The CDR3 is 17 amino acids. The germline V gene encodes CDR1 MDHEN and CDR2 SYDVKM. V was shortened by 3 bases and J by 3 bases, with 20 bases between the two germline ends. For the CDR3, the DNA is TGTGCCAGCAGTTTGGGGCAGATGCCCGATGGGTACACTGAAGCTTTCTTT. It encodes CASSLGQMPDGYTEAFF.

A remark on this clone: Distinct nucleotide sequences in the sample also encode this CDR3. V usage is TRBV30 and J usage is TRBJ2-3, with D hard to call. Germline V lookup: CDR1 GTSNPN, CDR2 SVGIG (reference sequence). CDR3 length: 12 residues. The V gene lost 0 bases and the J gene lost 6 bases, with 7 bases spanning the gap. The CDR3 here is CAWSVSGDTQYF. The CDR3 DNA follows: TGTGCCTGGAGTGTATCCGGGGATACGCAGTATTTT.

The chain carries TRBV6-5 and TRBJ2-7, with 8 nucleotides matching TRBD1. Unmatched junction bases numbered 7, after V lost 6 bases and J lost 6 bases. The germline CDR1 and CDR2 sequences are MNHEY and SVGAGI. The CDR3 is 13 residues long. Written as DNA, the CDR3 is TGTGCCAGCAGAGGGACAGGAATAGGCGAGCAGTACTTC. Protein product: CASRGTGIGEQYF.

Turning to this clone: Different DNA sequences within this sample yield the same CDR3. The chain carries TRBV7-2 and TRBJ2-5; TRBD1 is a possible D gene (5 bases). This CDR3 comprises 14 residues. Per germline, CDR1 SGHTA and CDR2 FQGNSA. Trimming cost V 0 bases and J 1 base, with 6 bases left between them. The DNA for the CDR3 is TGTGCCAGCAGCTTAGCGGGGCTCCAAGAGACCCAGTACTTC. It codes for CASSLAGLQETQYF.

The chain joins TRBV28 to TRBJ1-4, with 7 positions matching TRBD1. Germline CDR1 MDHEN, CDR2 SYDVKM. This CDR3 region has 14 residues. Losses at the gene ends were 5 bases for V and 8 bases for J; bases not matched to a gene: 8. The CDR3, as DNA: TGTGCCAGCAGTCTAGGGGCGGACAGGGAAAAACTGTTTTTT. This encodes CASSLGADREKLFF. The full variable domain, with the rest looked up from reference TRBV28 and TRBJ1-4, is DVKVTQSSRYLVKRTGEKVFLECVQDMDHENMFWYRQDPGLGLRLIYFSYDVKMKEKGDIPEGYSVSREKKERFSLILESASTNQTSMYLCASSLGADREKLFFGSGTQLSVL.

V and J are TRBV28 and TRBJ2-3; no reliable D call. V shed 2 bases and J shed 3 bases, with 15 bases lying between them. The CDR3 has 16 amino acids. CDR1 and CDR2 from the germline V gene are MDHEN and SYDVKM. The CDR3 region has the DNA TGTGCCAGCAGTTTAGATGCGGCCTTGGGTACAGATACGCAGTATTTT. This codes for CASSLDAALGTDTQYF.

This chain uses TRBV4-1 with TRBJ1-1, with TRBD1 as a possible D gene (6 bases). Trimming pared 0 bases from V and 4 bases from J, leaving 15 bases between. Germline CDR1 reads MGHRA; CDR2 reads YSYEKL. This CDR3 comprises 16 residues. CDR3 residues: CASSQDITGLATEAFF. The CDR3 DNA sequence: TGCGCCAGCAGCCAAGATATCACAGGGCTTGCCACTGAAGCTTTCTTT.

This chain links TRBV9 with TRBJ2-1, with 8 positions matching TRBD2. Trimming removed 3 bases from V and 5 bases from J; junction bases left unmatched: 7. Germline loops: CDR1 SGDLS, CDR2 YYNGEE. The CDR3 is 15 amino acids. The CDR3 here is CASSGTSWYDNEQFF. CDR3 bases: TGTGCCAGCAGCGGGACTAGCTGGTACGACAATGAGCAGTTCTTC.

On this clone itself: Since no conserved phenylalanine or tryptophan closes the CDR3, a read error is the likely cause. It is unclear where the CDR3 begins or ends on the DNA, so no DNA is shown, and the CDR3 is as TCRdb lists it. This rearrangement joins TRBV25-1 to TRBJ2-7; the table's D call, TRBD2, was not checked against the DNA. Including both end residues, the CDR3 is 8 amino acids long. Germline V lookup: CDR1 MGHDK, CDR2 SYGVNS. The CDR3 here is CASSEYEG.

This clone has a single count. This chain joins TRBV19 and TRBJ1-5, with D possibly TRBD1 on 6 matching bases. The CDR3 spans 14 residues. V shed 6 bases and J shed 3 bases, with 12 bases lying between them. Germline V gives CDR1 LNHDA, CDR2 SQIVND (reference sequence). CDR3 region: CASRARGSNQPQHF. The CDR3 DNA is TGTGCCAGTAGGGCCAGGGGCTCCAATCAGCCCCAGCATTTT.

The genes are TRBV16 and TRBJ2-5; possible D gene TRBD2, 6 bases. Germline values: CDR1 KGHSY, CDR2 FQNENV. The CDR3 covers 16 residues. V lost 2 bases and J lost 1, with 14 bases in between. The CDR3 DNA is TGTGCCAGCAGCCAAATTCGGGGGATTCTCCAAGAGACCCAGTACTTC. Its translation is CASSQIRGILQETQYF.

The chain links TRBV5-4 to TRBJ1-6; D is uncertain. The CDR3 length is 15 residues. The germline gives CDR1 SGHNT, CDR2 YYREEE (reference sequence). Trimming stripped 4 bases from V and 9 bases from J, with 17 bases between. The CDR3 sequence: CASSSLAGVGSPLHF. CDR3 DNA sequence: TGTGCCAGCAGCAGTTTAGCGGGCGTCGGTTCACCCCTCCACTTT.

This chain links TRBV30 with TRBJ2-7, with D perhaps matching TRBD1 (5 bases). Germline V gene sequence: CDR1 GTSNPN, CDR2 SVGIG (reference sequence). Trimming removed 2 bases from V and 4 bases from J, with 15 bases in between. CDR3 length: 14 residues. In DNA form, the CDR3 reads TGTGCCTGGAGTCCCCCCCCAGGGAATTACGAGCAGTACTTC. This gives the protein CAWSPPPGNYEQYF.

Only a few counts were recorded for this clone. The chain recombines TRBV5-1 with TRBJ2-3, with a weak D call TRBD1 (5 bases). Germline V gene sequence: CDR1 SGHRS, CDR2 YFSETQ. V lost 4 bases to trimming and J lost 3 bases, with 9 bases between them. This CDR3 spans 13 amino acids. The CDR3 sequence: CASSPQGTDTQYF. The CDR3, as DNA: TGCGCCAGCAGCCCTCAGGGAACAGATACGCAGTATTTT.

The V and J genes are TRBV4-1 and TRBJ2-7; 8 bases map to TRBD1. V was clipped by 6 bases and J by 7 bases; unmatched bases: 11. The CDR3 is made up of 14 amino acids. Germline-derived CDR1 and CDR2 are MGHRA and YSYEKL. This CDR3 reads CASSEQNRGYEQYF. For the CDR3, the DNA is TGCGCCAGCAGTGAACAGAACAGGGGGTATGAGCAGTACTTC.

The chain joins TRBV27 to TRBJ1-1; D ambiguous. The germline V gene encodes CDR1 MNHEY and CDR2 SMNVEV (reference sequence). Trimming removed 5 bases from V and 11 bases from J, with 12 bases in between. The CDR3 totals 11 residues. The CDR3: CASSGSGRAFF. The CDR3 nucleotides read TGTGCCAGCAGTGGGTCCGGCAGGGCTTTCTTT.

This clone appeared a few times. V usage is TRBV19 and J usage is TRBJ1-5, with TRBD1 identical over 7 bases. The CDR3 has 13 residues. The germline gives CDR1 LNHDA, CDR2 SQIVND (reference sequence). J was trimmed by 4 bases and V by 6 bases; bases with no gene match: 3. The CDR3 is CASRQGLNQPQHF. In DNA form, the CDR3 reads TGTGCCAGTAGACAGGGGCTGAATCAGCCCCAGCATTTT.

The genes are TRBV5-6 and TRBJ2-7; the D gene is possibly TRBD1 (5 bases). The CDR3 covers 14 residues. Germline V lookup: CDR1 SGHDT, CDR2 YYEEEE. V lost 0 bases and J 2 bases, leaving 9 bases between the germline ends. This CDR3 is CASSLGQSTYEQYF. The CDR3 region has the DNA TGTGCCAGCAGCTTGGGACAGTCCACCTACGAGCAGTACTTC.

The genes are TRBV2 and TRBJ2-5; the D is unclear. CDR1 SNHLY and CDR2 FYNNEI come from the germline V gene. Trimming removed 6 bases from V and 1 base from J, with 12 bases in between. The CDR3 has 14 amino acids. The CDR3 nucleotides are TGTGCCAGCAGGGCACCAGGAATCCAAGAGACCCAGTACTTC. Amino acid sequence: CASRAPGIQETQYF. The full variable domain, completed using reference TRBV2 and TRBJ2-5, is EPEVTQTPSHQVTQMGQEVILRCVPISNHLYFYWYRQILGQKVEFLVSFYNNEISEKSEIFDDQFSVERPDGSNFTLKIRSTKLEDSAMYFCASRAPGIQETQYFGPGTRLLVL.

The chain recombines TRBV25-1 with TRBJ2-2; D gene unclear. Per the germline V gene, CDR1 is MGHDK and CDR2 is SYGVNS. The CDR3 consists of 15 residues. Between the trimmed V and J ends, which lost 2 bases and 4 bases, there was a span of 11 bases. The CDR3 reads CASSELGRITGELFF. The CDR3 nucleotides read TGTGCCAGCAGTGAACTCGGCAGGATCACCGGGGAGCTGTTTTTT.

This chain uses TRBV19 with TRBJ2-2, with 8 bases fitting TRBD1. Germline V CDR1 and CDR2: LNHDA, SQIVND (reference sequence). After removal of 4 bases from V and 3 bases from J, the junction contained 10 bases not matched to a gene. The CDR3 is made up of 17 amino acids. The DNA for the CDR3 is TGTGCCAGTAGTAGGCCCCAGGGGGCGTCGGACACCGGGGAGCTGTTTTTT. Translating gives CASSRPQGASDTGELFF. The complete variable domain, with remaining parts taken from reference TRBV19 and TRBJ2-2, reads DGGITQSPKYLFRKEGQNVTLSCEQNLNHDAMYWYRQDPGQGLRLIYYSQIVNDFQKGDIAEGYSVSREKKESFPLTVTSAQKNPTAFYLCASSRPQGASDTGELFFGEGSRLTVL.

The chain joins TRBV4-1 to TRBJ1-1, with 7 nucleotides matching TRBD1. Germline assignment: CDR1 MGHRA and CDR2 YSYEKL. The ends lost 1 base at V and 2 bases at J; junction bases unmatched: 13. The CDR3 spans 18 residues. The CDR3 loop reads CASSQVGTVLARNTEAFF. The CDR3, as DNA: TGCGCCAGCAGCCAAGTGGGGACAGTTCTAGCCCGAAACACTGAAGCTTTCTTT.

CDR3 sequence (DNA): TGTGCCAGCAGCGCCTCGGGGGGCGGCACAGATACGCAGTATTTT. This sequence encodes CASSASGGGTDTQYF. The chain employs TRBV2 and TRBJ2-3; a possible D gene is TRBD2 (7 bases). CDR3 length: 15 amino acids. Trimming cost V 6 bases and J 1 base, with 14 bases left between them. The germline CDR1 and CDR2 sequences are SNHLY and FYNNEI. Complete variable domain (other parts from reference TRBV2 and TRBJ2-3): EPEVTQTPSHQVTQMGQEVILRCVPISNHLYFYWYRQILGQKVEFLVSFYNNEISEKSEIFDDQFSVERPDGSNFTLKIRSTKLEDSAMYFCASSASGGGTDTQYFGPGTRLTVL.

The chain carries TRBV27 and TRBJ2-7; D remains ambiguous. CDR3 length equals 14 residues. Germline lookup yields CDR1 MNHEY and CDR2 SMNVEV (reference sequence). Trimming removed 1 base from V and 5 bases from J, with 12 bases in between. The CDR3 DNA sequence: TGTGCCAGCAGTTTATGGTCGCACAGTGACGAGCAGTACTTC. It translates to CASSLWSHSDEQYF.

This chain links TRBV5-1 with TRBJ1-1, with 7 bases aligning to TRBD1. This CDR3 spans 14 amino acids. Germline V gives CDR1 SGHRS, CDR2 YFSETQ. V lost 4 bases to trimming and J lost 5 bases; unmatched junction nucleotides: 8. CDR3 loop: CASSGTGVDTEAFF. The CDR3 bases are TGCGCCAGCAGCGGAACAGGGGTAGATACTGAAGCTTTCTTT.